This TCR beta chain was identified in a study of CD8 T cells in Susac syndrome. Reverse transcription used about 0.45 to 1 ug RNA and random hexamers. A multiplex approach, immunoSEQ multiplex PCR, amplified TCR beta CDR3 across 54 Vbeta and 13 Jbeta. TCRdb fed the immunoSEQ multiplex PCR reads into MiXCR, producing one record per CDR3 protein. The sample lists approximately 180,000 distinct CDR3 sequences; approximately 95% were seen once. Trimming cost V 3 bases and J 5 bases, with 10 bases left between them. In germline, CDR1 is SGHVS, CDR2 FNYEAQ. The CDR3 consists of 13 residues. CD8+ and CD4+ T cells from blood underwent TCR beta sequencing, which was carried out in a high-throughput format. FACS enriched CD8+ TEMRA cells, while bulk CD8+ and CD4+ were negatively isolated. Overall study findings and caveats: The study admitted that it had a relatively small number of individuals in its TCR sequencing and HLA analysis.

Details on this clonotype: Its antigen is unknown.

This sequence joins TRBV7-6 and TRBJ1-1; the D gene is possibly TRBD1 (5 bases). Sequencing used CD4+ T cells from PBMCs. This clonotype originated in a human donor with multiple sclerosis. The CDR3 DNA sequence: TGTGCCAGCAGCTTCGGGACGCTAACTGAAGCTTTCTTT. Translated: CASSFGTLTEAFF.